The clone carrying this T cell receptor (beta chain) was recorded a few times. Antigen unknown. The CDR3 runs to 11 residues. Trimming removed 3 bases at V and 6 bases at J, with 6 bases between. CDR1 and CDR2 (germline): MDHEN, SYDVKM. Time point noted: patch test 1, 2 weeks after DPC sensitization. Sample treatment: therapeutic diphenylcyclopropenone sensitization with weekly scalp DPC. The record originates from a study of human T cells and chemical hapten exposure. Notes on the study in general: Compared to controls, expanded TCRs made significantly more large clusters of similar CDR3s. Alopecia in all donors means immunity may differ from healthy individuals.

MiXCR, run by TCRdb on the RACE reads, gives a single entry per CDR3 protein. Of over 85,000 distinct CDR3 sequences in the sample, 12% were seen once. The sequences come from whole blood, collected in connection with sensitization to the hapten diphenylcyclopropenone (DPC). The origin of this receptor is a woman aged 40-49 years with alopecia areata. Some clones in this sample may be carry-over from other donors' samples. The V gene is TRBV28, the J gene TRBJ2-7; D not certain. CDR3 protein: CASSFLVEQYF. The CDR3, as DNA: TGTGCCAGCAGTTTTTTGGTCGAGCAGTACTTC.